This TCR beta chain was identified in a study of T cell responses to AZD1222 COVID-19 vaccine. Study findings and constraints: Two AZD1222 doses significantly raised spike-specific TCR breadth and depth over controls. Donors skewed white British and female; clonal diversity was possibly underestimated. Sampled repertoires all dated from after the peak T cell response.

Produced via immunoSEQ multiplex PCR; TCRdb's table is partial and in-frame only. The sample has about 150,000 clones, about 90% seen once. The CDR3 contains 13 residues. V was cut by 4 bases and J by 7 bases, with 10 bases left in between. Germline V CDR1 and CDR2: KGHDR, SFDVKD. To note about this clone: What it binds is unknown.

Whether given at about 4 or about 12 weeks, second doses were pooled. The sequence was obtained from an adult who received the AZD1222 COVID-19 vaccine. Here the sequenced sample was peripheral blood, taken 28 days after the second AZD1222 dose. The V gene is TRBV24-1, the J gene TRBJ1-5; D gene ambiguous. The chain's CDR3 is CATSDQLGQPQHF. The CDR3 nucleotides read TGTGCCACCAGTGACCAACTCGGGCAGCCCCAGCATTTT.